This TCR beta chain was observed in a study of cytomegalovirus exposure and HLA in healthy donors. Whole-study context: The approximately 120 validation repertoires, a later analysis reported, used the same platform as the 600 to 700 first-cohort repertoires.

Germline V gene data show CDR1 as SGHTA and CDR2 as FQGTGA. The CDR3 covers 12 residues. Trimming took off 5 bases at V and 0 bases at J, with 5 bases between the two ends. Produced via immunoSEQ multiplex PCR; TCRdb's table is partial and in-frame only. In the table there are about 73,000 clones, about 95% of which are singletons. Separate from the approximately 670-subject first cohort was the approximately 120-subject validation cohort, to which the donors belonged. The receptor's source is a man aged 18 to 30 in good health and CMV-seronegative. V is TRBV7-3 and J is TRBJ2-7; D is ambiguous. The sequencing input was PBMCs. The DNA of the CDR3 is TGTGCCAGCAGCCCCATCTCCTACGAGCAGTACTTC. Translating it yields CASSPISYEQYF.